Listed below are T cell receptor beta chains from one sample, sequenced in a study of blood T cell repertoires in COVID-19. Produced via immunoSEQ multiplex PCR; TCRdb's table is partial and in-frame only. The data contain 150,000 to 200,000 clones, about 80% of them singletons. Source material: PBMCs or T cells enriched from blood (not recorded which). These receptor sequences come from a man in his 60s who had been exposed to COVID-19. Each CDR3 is given without its conserved first and last residue.

J: TRBJ1-5; V: TRBV10-2; CDR3: ASSISGGSNQPQH
J: TRBJ2-6; V: TRBV7-8; CDR3: ASSEGQASYAGANVLT
J: TRBJ1-1; V: TRBV19; CDR3: ASSNQGKTEAF
J: TRBJ1-1; V: TRBV10-3; CDR3: AISEIGGYTEAF
J: TRBJ1-5; V: TRBV28; CDR3: ASTLTLGHASNQPQH
J: TRBJ1-6; V: TRBV5-1; CDR3: ASSLGARAYNSPLH
J: TRBJ2-3; V: TRBV3-1/TRBV3-2; CDR3: ASSPGLAGTDTQY
J: TRBJ1-5; V: TRBV27; CDR3: ASTTTGRDQPQH
J: TRBJ1-5; V: TRBV6-5; CDR3: ASRQGVLSNQPQH
J: TRBJ2-7; V: TRBV2; CDR3: ASKVEGAPHYEQY
J: TRBJ2-3; V: TRBV5-4; CDR3: ASSLGDSSTDTQY
J: TRBJ1-5; V: TRBV29-1; CDR3: SVTGDSNQPQH
J: TRBJ1-1; V: TRBV19; CDR3: ASSSQGIGTEAF
J: TRBJ2-1; V: TRBV30; CDR3: AWSDLLRTGDNEQF
J: TRBJ2-1; V: TRBV10-3; CDR3: AAFPTSGSDAYNEQF
J: TRBJ1-1; V: TRBV10-3; CDR3: AISELAGDDAF
J: TRBJ2-2; V: TRBV11-3; CDR3: ASSSLRGGELF
J: TRBJ1-2; V: TRBV5-1; CDR3: ASSLGAGYT
J: TRBJ1-6; V: TRBV7-9; CDR3: ASSSQSPYNSPLH
J: TRBJ2-1; V: TRBV3-1/TRBV3-2; CDR3: ASSLGTSRNNEQF